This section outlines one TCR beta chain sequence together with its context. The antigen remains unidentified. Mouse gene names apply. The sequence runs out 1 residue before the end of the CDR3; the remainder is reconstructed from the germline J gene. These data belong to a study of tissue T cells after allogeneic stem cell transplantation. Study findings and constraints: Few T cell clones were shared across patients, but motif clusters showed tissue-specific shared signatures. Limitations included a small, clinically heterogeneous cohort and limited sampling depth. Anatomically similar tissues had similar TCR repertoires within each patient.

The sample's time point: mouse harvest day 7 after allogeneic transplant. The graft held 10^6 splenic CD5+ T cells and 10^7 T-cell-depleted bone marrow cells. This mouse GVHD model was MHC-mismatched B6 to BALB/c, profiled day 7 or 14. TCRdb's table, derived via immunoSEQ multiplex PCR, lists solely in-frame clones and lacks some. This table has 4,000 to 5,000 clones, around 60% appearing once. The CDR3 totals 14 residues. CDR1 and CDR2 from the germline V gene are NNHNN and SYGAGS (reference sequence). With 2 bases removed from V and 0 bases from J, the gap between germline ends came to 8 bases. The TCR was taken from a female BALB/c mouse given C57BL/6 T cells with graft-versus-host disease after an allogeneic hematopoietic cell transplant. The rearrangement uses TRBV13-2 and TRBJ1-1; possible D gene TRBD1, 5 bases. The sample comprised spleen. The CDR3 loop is CASGEGEQNTEVFF. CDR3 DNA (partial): TGTGCCAGCGGTGAAGGGGAACAGAACACAGAAGTCTTC.